This T cell receptor beta chain was retrieved from a study of shared clonotypes between healthy human individuals. From germline, CDR1 is MNHNY and CDR2 SVGAGI (reference sequence). The CDR3 has 15 amino acids. V lost 6 bases, J lost 4 bases, and 17 bases lay in between. This clone was recorded only once. Sequencing was performed with immunoSEQ multiplex PCR; in TCRdb, only in-frame clones are kept and a portion is missing. The data contain 2 million to 2.5 million clones, less than 95% of them seen just once; the ten biggest clones take up around 0.38%. The receptor was derived from a man aged 18 to 29 in good health. Some clones in this sample may be carry-over from other donors' samples. The specimen sequenced was naive CD4+ T cells from PBMCs. As to subset: CD45RA+ positively selected. The genes are TRBV6-6 and TRBJ2-3; D may be TRBD2 (6 bases). CDR3 bases: TGTGCCAGCAGAAACCGCCGGACGGGAGCAGATACGCAGTATTTT. This translates into CASRNRRTGADTQYF.